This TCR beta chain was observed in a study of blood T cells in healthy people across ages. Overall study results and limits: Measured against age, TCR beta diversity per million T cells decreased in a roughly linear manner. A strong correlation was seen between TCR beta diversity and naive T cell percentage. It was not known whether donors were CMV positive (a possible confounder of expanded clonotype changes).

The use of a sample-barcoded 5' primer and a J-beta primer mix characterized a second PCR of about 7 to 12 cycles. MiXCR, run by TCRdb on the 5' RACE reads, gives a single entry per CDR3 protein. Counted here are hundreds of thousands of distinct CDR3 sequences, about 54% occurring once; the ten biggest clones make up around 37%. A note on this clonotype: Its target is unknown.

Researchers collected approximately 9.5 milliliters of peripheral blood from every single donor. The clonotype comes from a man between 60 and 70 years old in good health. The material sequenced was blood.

CDR3 protein: CASSLVAASTEAFF. CDR3 in DNA: TGTGCCAGCAGCTTAGTCGCGGCCAGCACTGAAGCTTTCTTT. The J gene is TRBJ1-1, the V gene TRBV7-9, with D uncertain. V was cut by 1 base and J by 4 bases, with 10 bases left in between. Germline lookup yields CDR1 SEHNR and CDR2 FQNEAQ (reference sequence). This CDR3 region has 14 residues.